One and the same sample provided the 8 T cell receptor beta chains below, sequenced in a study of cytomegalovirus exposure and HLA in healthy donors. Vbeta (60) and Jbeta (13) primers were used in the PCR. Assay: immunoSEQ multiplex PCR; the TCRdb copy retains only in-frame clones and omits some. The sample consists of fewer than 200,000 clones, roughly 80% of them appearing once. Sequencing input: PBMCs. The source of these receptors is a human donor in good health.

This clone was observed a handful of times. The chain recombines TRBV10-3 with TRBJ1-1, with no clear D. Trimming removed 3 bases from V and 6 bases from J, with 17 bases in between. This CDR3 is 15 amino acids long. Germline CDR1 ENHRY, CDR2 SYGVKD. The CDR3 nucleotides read TGTGCCATCAGTGAATTGATCGGGAATCACGCTGAAGCTTTCTTT. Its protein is CAISELIGNHAEAFF.

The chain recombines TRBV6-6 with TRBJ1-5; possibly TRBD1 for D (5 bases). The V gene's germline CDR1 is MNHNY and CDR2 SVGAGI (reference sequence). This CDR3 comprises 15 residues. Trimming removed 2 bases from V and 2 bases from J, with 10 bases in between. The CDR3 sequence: CASSYRGEGNQPQHF. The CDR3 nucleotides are TGTGCCAGCAGTTACCGGGGGGAGGGCAATCAGCCCCAGCATTTT.

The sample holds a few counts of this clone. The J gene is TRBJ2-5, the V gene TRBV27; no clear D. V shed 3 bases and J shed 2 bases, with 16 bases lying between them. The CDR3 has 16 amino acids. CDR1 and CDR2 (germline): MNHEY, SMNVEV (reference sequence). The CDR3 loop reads CASSFLLGTEQETQYF. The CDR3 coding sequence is TGTGCCAGCAGTTTCCTACTTGGAACAGAGCAAGAGACCCAGTACTTC.

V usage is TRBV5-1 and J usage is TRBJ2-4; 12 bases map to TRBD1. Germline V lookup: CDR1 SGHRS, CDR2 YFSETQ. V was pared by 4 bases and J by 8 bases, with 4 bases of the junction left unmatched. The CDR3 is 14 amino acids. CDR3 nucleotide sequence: TGCGCCAGCAGCAAGGGACAGGGGGCAGACATTCAGTACTTC. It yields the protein CASSKGQGADIQYF.

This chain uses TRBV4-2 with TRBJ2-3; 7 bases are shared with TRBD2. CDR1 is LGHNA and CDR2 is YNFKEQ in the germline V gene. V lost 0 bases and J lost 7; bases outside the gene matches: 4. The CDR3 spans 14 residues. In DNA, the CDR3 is TGTGCCAGCAGCCAAGAAAGCGGGGCTAATACGCAGTATTTT. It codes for CASSQESGANTQYF.

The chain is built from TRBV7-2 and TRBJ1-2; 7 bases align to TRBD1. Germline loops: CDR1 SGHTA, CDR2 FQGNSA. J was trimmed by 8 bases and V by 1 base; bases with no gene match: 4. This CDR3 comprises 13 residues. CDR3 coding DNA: TGTGCCAGCAGCTTAGAGGGGGCATACGGCTACACCTTC. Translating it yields CASSLEGAYGYTF.

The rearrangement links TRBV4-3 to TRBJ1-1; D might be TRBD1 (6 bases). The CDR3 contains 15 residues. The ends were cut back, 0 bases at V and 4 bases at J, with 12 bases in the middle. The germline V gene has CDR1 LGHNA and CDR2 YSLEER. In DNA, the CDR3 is TGCGCCAGCAGCCAAGAGCGGCTGGGGGCCACTGAAGCTTTCTTT. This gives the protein CASSQERLGATEAFF.

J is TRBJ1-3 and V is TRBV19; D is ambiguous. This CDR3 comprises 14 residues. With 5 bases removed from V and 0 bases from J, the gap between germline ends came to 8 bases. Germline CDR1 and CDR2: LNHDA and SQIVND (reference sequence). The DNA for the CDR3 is TGTGCCAGTAGTCCGATAGCCTCTGGAAACACCATATATTTT. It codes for CASSPIASGNTIYF.